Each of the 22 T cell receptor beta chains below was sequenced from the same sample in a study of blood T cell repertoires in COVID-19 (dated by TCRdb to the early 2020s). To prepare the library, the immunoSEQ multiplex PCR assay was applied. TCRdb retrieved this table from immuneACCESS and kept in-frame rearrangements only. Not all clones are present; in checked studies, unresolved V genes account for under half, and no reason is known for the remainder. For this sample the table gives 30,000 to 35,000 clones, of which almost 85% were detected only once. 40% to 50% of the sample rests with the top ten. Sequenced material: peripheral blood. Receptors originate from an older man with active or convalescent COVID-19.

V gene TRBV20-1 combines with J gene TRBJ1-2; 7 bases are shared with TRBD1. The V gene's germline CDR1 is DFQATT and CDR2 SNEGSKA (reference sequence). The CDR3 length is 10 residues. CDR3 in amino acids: CREGGNGYTF. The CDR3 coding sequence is TGCAGAGAAGGGGGCAACGGCTACACCTTC.

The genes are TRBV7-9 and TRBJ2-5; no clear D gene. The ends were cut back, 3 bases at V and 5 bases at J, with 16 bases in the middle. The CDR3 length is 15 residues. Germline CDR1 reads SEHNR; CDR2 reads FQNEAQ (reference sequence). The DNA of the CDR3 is TGTGCCAGCAGCTTTGATTTGGGTTCCGGGGAGACCCAGTACTTC. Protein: CASSFDLGSGETQYF.

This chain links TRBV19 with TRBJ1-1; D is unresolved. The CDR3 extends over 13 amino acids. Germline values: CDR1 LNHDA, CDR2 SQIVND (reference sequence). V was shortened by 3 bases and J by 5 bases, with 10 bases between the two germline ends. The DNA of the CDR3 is TGTGCCAGTAGTATGATGGAGGAGACTGAAGCTTTCTTT. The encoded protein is CASSMMEETEAFF.

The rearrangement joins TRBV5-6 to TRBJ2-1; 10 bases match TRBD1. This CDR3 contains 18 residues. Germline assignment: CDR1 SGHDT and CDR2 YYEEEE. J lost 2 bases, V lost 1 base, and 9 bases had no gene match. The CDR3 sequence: CASSLMTGGAQTYNEQFF. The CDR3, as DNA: TGTGCCAGCAGCTTGATGACAGGGGGCGCTCAAACCTACAATGAGCAGTTCTTC.

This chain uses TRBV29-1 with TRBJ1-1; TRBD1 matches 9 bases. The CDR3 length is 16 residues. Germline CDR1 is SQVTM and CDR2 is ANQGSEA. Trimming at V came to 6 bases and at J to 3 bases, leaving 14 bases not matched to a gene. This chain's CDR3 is CSVATLQGAADTEAFF. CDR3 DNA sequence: TGCAGCGTCGCTACCTTACAGGGGGCGGCGGACACTGAAGCTTTCTTT.

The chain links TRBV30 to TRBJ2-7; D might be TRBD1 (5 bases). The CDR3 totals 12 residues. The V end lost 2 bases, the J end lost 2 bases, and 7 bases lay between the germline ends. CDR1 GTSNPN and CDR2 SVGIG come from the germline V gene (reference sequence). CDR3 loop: CAWSTGPYEQYF. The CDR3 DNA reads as TGTGCCTGGAGTACAGGACCCTACGAGCAGTACTTC.

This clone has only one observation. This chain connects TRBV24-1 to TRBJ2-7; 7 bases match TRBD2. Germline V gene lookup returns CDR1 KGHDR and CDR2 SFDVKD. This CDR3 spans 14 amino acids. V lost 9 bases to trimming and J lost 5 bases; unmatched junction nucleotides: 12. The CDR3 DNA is TGTGCCACCTCCCTGGGCGGGAGTTTTCACGAGCAGTACTTC. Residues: CATSLGGSFHEQYF.

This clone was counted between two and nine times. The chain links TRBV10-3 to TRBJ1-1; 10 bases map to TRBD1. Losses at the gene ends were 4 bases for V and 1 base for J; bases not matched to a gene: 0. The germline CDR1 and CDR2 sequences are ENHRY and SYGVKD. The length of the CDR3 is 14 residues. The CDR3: CAISGDRGNTEAFF. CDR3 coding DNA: TGTGCCATCAGTGGGGACAGGGGGAACACTGAAGCTTTCTTT.

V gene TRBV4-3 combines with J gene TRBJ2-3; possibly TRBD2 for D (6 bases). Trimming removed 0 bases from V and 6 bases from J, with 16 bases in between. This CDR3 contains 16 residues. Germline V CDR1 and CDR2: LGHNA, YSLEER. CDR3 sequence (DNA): TGCGCCAGCAGCCAAGATCGGATCGGGAGAGGGGATACGCAGTATTTT. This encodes CASSQDRIGRGDTQYF.

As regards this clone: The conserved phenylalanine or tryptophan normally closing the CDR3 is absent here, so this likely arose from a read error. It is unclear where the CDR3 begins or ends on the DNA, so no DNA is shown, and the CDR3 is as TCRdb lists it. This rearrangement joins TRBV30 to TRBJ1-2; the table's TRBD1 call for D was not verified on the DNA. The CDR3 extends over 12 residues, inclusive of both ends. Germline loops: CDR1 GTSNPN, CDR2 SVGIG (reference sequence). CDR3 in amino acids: CAWSRDSLPRLH.

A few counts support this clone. In DNA form, the CDR3 reads TGTGCCAGCAGCAAGGCCCCCCATCAGCCCCAGCATTTT. This translates into CASSKAPHQPQHF. The gene calls are TRBV21-1 and TRBJ1-5; TRBD1, the table's D call, was not compared with the DNA. TRBV21-1 is marked as a pseudogene. The CDR3 runs 13 residues.

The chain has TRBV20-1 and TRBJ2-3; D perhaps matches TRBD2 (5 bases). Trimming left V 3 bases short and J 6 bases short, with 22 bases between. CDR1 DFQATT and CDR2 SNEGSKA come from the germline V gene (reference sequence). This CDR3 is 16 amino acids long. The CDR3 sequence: CSASGSRSGWGDTQYF. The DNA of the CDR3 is TGCAGTGCTAGTGGGTCCCGCTCGGGGTGGGGTGATACGCAGTATTTT.

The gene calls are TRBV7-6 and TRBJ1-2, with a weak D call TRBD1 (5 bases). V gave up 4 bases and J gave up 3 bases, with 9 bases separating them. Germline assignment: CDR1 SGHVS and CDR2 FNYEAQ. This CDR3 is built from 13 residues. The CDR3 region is CASSSTGDYGYTF. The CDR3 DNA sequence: TGTGCCAGCAGCTCCACAGGAGACTATGGCTACACCTTC. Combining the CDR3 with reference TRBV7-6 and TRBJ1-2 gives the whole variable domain GAGVSQSPRYKVTKRGQDVALRCDPISGHVSLYWYRQALGQGPEFLTYFNYEAQQDKSGLPNDRFSAERPEGSISTLTIQRTEQRDSAMYRCASSSTGDYGYTFGSGTRLTVV.

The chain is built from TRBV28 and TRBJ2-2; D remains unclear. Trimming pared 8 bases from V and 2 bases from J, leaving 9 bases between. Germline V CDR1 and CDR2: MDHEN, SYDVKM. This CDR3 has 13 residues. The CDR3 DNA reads TGTGCCAGCCAACACCTTAACACCGGGGAGCTGTTTTTT. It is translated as CASQHLNTGELFF. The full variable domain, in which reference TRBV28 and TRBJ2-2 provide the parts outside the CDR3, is DVKVTQSSRYLVKRTGEKVFLECVQDMDHENMFWYRQDPGLGLRLIYFSYDVKMKEKGDIPEGYSVSREKKERFSLILESASTNQTSMYLCASQHLNTGELFFGEGSRLTVL.

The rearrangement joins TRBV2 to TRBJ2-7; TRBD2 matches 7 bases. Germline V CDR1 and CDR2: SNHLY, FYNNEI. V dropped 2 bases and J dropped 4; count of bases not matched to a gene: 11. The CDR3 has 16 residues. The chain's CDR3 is CASSEPSGGGAYEQYF. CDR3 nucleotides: TGTGCCAGCAGTGAACCGTCCGGGGGAGGGGCGTACGAGCAGTACTTC.

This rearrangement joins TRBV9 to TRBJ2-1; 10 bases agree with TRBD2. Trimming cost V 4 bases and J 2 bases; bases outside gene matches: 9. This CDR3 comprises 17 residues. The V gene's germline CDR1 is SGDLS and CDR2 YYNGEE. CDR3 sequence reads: CASSLQAGGPTYNEQFF. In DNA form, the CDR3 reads TGTGCCAGCAGCCTACAAGCGGGAGGGCCTACCTACAATGAGCAGTTCTTC. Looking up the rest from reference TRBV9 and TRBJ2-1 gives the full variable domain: DSGVTQTPKHLITATGQRVTLRCSPRSGDLSVYWYQQSLDQGLQFLIQYYNGEERAKGNILERFSAQQFPDLHSELNLSSLELGDSALYFCASSLQAGGPTYNEQFFGPGTRLTVL.

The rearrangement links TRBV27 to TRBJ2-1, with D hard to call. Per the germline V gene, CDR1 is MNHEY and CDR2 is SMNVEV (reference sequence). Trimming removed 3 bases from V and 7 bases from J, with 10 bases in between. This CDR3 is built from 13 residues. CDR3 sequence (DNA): TGTGCCAGCAGTTTCTCCTCCCGGAATGAGCAGTTCTTC. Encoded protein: CASSFSSRNEQFF.

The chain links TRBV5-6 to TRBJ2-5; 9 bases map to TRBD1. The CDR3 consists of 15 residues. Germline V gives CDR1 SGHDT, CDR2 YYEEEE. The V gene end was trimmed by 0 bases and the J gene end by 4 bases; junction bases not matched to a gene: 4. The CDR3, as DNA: TGTGCCAGCAGCTTGGGGGACAGGGTATTAGAGACCCAGTACTTC. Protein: CASSLGDRVLETQYF. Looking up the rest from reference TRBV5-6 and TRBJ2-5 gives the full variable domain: DAGVTQSPTHLIKTRGQQVTLRCSPKSGHDTVSWYQQALGQGPQFIFQYYEEEERQRGNFPDRFSGHQFPNYSSELNVNALLLGDSALYLCASSLGDRVLETQYFGPGTRLLVL.

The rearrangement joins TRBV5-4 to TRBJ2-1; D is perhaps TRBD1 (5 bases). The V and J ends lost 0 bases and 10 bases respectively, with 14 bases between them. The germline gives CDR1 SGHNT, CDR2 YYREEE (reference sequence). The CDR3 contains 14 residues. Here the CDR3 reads CASSLVTSAGEQFF. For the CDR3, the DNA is TGTGCCAGCAGCTTGGTGACTTCCGCAGGGGAGCAGTTCTTC.

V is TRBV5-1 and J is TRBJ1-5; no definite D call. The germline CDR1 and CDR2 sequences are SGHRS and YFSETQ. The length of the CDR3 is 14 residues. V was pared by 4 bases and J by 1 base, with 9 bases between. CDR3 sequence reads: CASSPRESNQPQHF. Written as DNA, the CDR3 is TGCGCCAGCAGCCCCCGGGAAAGCAATCAGCCCCAGCATTTT.

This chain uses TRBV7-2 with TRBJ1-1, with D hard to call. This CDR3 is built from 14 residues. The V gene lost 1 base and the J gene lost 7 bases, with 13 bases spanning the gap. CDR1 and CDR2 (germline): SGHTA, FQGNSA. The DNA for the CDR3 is TGTGCCAGCAGCTTAGTATACGGGGAGCATGAAGCTTTCTTT. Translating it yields CASSLVYGEHEAFF.

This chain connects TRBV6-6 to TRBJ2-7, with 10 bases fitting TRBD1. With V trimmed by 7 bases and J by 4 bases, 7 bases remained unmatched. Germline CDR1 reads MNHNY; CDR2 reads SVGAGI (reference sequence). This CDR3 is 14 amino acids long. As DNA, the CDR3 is TGTGCCAGCATTCTACGACAGGGGGCGTACGAGCAGTACTTC. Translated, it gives CASILRQGAYEQYF.